Listed here are 27 T cell receptor beta chains from one sample, sequenced in a study of CD8+CD57+ T cells in acquired aplastic anemia. It was genomic DNA that served as the template for profiling TCR beta VDJ and CDR3. In TCRdb, the reads were re-called with MiXCR into one record per CDR3 protein. The table lists about 180,000 distinct CDR3 sequences, 46% of them singletons. The sequenced sample was sorted CD4+, CD8+, or CD8+CD57+ T cells (not recorded which) from PBMCs. These receptors were obtained from a human donor in good health.

This clonotype was seen just once. This rearrangement joins TRBV20-1 to TRBJ2-2; D gene uncertain. The germline V gene has CDR1 DFQATT and CDR2 SNEGSKA (reference sequence). The length of the CDR3 is 10 residues. The V end lost 6 bases, the J end lost 6 bases, and 5 bases lay between the germline ends. In DNA form, the CDR3 reads TGCAGTGCCCCATCCGGGGAGCTGTTTTTT. Translation gives CSAPSGELFF.

The chain couples TRBV19 to TRBJ2-3; D tentatively reads TRBD1 or TRBD2 (6 bases each). Germline V gene sequence: CDR1 LNHDA, CDR2 SQIVND (reference sequence). The CDR3 sequence is 17 residues long. V dropped 9 bases and J dropped 0 bases, with 22 bases sitting between them. The CDR3 reads CASSPNPGGQSTDTQYF. The CDR3 DNA reads TGTGCCAGCAGCCCCAACCCCGGGGGCCAGAGCACAGATACGCAGTATTTT.

The chain couples TRBV7-2 to TRBJ2-5; D is ambiguous. Germline assignment: CDR1 SGHTA and CDR2 FQGNSA. V was trimmed by 4 bases and J by 1 base, leaving 7 bases between them. This CDR3 is 13 amino acids long. The CDR3 nucleotides are TGTGCCAGCAGCTATGGCAGCCAAGAGACCCAGTACTTC. It codes for CASSYGSQETQYF. Drawing the rest from reference TRBV7-2 and TRBJ2-5, the complete variable domain is GAGVSQSPSNKVTEKGKDVELRCDPISGHTALYWYRQSLGQGLEFLIYFQGNSAPDKSGLPSDRFSAERTGGSVSTLTIQRTQQEDSAVYLCASSYGSQETQYFGPGTRLLVL.

The J gene is TRBJ1-1, the V gene TRBV11-1, with D uncertain. Between the trimmed V and J ends, which lost 1 base and 0 bases, there was a span of 15 bases. The length of the CDR3 is 17 residues. CDR1 SGHAT and CDR2 FQDESV come from the germline V gene (reference sequence). The CDR3, as DNA: TGTGCCAGCAGCTTAGATTGGCAACTGTCCATGAACACTGAAGCTTTCTTT. It translates to CASSLDWQLSMNTEAFF. The full variable domain, with the rest looked up from reference TRBV11-1 and TRBJ1-1, is EAEVAQSPRYKITEKSQAVAFWCDPISGHATLYWYRQILGQGPELLVQFQDESVVDDSQLPKDRFSAERLKGVDSTLKIQPAELGDSAMYLCASSLDWQLSMNTEAFFGQGTRLTVV.

Comments on this clonotype: This sequence may be a read error, since a much larger clone differs from it by one base. The gene calls are TRBV5-1 and TRBJ2-1; possibly TRBD1 for D (5 bases). The CDR3 totals 14 residues. In germline, CDR1 is SGHRS, CDR2 YFSETQ. The CDR3 reads CASNRQSSYNEQSF. Here the CDR3 DNA reads TGCGCCAGTAACAGGCAGAGCTCCTACAATGAGCAGTCCTTC.

The chain is built from TRBV5-4 and TRBJ1-2, with 8 positions matching TRBD1. With V trimmed by 0 bases and J by 4 bases, 5 bases remained unmatched. The CDR3 sequence is 15 residues long. Germline V gives CDR1 SGHNT, CDR2 YYREEE (reference sequence). DNA of the CDR3: TGTGCCAGCAGCTTGGGGACAGGGATCCCCTATGGCTACACCTTC. Translated, it gives CASSLGTGIPYGYTF.

This clonotype was counted a few times. The chain employs TRBV14 and TRBJ2-3, with TRBD2 identical over 7 bases. This CDR3 comprises 16 residues. V lost 4 bases to trimming and J lost 0 bases; unmatched junction nucleotides: 7. Germline assignment: CDR1 SGHDN and CDR2 FVKESK. CDR3 amino acids: CASSPLGGGSTDTQYF. The CDR3 DNA is TGTGCCAGCAGCCCCCTTGGGGGAGGGAGCACAGATACGCAGTATTTT.

CDR3 region: CASISSVSDSSYNEQFF. DNA of the CDR3: TGTGCCAGCATAAGTAGCGTGAGCGACAGCTCCTACAATGAGCAGTTCTTC. This chain uses TRBV28 with TRBJ2-1; either TRBD1 or TRBD2 may fit D (5 bases each). V was trimmed by 7 bases and J by 0 bases, leaving 19 bases between them. The length of the CDR3 is 17 residues. The germline V gene encodes CDR1 MDHEN and CDR2 SYDVKM.

The CDR3 loop is CSVDQGPGELFF. The CDR3 DNA reads TGCAGCGTTGATCAGGGGCCCGGGGAGCTGTTTTTT. The chain combines TRBV29-1 with TRBJ2-2, with D possibly being TRBD1 (6 bases). The germline V gene has CDR1 SQVTM and CDR2 ANQGSEA. The length of the CDR3 is 12 residues. The germline V and J ends were trimmed by 3 bases and 6 bases, with 8 bases remaining between them.

This chain connects TRBV2 to TRBJ2-4; 10 bases match TRBD2. Germline V CDR1 and CDR2: SNHLY, FYNNEI. This CDR3 is 15 amino acids long. V lost 4 bases, J lost 7 bases, and 7 bases stayed unmatched. CDR3 residues: CASSVTSGVGNIQYF. The CDR3 DNA is TGTGCCAGCAGTGTAACTAGCGGGGTGGGGAACATTCAGTACTTC.

V is TRBV11-1 and J is TRBJ1-6; TRBD1 might be the D (5 bases). Germline-derived CDR1 and CDR2 are SGHAT and FQDESV (reference sequence). CDR3 size: 14 residues. V lost 5 bases to trimming and J lost 7 bases, with 12 bases between them. CDR3: CASSPRTINSPLHF. CDR3 nucleotides: TGTGCCAGCAGCCCCCGGACAATCAATTCACCCCTCCACTTT.

The chain employs TRBV24-1 and TRBJ2-3; D may be TRBD1 (5 bases). The CDR3 consists of 16 residues. Trimming stripped 3 bases from V and 4 bases from J, with 16 bases between. CDR1 and CDR2 (germline): KGHDR, SFDVKD. The CDR3 bases are TGTGCCACCAGTGATCTCAAGGGGTCCGTGGCAGATACGCAGTATTTT. Protein: CATSDLKGSVADTQYF.

The table lists this clonotype with a few counts. The chain links TRBV2 to TRBJ1-1, with D maybe TRBD1 (6 bases). Trimming took off 3 bases at V and 3 bases at J, with 8 bases between the two ends. Germline-derived CDR1 and CDR2 are SNHLY and FYNNEI. The CDR3 has 13 amino acids. CDR3 amino acids: CASSEGAYTEAFF. For the CDR3, the DNA is TGTGCCAGCAGTGAGGGGGCGTACACTGAAGCTTTCTTT.

The chain has TRBV7-2 and TRBJ2-5, with 14 bases fitting TRBD2. The CDR3 extends over 16 amino acids. Germline assignment: CDR1 SGHTA and CDR2 FQGNSA. V shed 5 bases and J 5 bases; nucleotides not matched to a gene: 7. The CDR3 here is CASSPGLAGEGETQYF. CDR3 nucleotides: TGTGCCAGCAGCCCGGGACTAGCGGGAGAGGGGGAGACCCAGTACTTC.

As to this clonotype: A much larger clone differs by one base, so this may be a read error. This chain uses TRBV12-3 or TRBV12-4 with TRBJ1-5; TRBD1 might be the D (5 bases). Trimming left V 3 bases short and J 3 bases short, with 9 bases between. The length of the CDR3 is 14 residues. For the CDR3, the DNA is TGTGCCAGCAGTTTTCAAGGGGCCAATCAGCCCCAGCATTTT. Amino acid sequence: CASSFQGANQPQHF.

Only a few counts were recorded for this clonotype. The chain employs TRBV10-2 and TRBJ1-1, with D hard to call. Germline V gene data show CDR1 as WSHSY and CDR2 as SAAADI. The CDR3 has 12 amino acids. V was shortened by 1 base and J by 8 bases, with 8 bases between the two germline ends. This CDR3 reads CASSEWGSEAFF. The CDR3 coding sequence is TGCGCCAGCAGTGAGTGGGGATCGGAAGCTTTCTTT.

This sequence joins TRBV7-2 and TRBJ1-6; D unresolved. Germline V CDR1 and CDR2: SGHTA, FQGNSA. The CDR3 runs to 12 residues. V lost 7 bases and J 10 bases, leaving 11 bases between the germline ends. CDR3 residues: CASNSLGSPLHF. CDR3 coding DNA: TGTGCCAGCAACTCACTGGGCTCACCCCTCCACTTT.

The chain couples TRBV10-3 to TRBJ1-2; 9 bases align to TRBD1. Germline V gives CDR1 ENHRY, CDR2 SYGVKD. V was clipped by 7 bases and J by 0 bases; unmatched bases: 6. The CDR3 covers 15 residues. The CDR3, as DNA: TGTGCCATCAAAGGGGGACAGGGATCTAACTATGGCTACACCTTC. Its translation: CAIKGGQGSNYGYTF.

The sample holds many counts of this clonotype. The J gene is TRBJ1-2, the V gene TRBV24-1; no reliable D call. From germline, CDR1 is KGHDR and CDR2 SFDVKD. Trimming took 0 bases from V and 2 from J, leaving 3 bases between them. The CDR3 consists of 13 residues. This CDR3 reads CATSDLPNYGYTF. The CDR3 DNA reads TGTGCCACCAGTGATTTGCCCAACTATGGCTACACCTTC.

This clonotype has at least ten counts. The chain couples TRBV20-1 to TRBJ1-6; D is ambiguous. Per germline, CDR1 DFQATT and CDR2 SNEGSKA (reference sequence). The CDR3 is 14 residues long. Between the trimmed V and J ends, which lost 0 bases and 7 bases, there was a span of 10 bases. The CDR3 sequence: CSARDGQINSPLHF. As DNA, the CDR3 is TGCAGTGCTAGAGATGGCCAGATAAATTCACCCCTCCACTTT.

Details on this clonotype: Mismatch with germline at one junction end may stem from a read error. This chain links TRBV10-3 with TRBJ2-7; the D gene is possibly TRBD1 (5 bases). CDR3 size: 16 residues. Germline-derived CDR1 and CDR2 are ENHRY and SYGVKD. The chain's CDR3 is CAISDGKTGSPYKQYF. In DNA, the CDR3 is TGTGCCATCAGTGATGGGAAAACAGGATCCCCCTACAAGCAGTACTTC.

The chain has TRBV7-3 and TRBJ2-7; TRBD2 might be the D (6 bases). Germline V gives CDR1 SGHTA, CDR2 FQGTGA. Trimming removed 6 bases at V and 4 bases at J, with 16 bases between. This CDR3 is 14 amino acids long. The CDR3 sequence is CASSSGVGEYEQYF. In DNA, the CDR3 is TGTGCCAGCAGTTCGGGGGTAGGCGAATACGAGCAGTACTTC.

The V gene is TRBV20-1, the J gene TRBJ2-7; TRBD1 agrees at 10 bases. Germline trimming cut 3 bases from V and 4 bases from J; bases unmatched to any gene: 3. Germline V CDR1 and CDR2: DFQATT, SNEGSKA (reference sequence). CDR3 length: 13 amino acids. The CDR3 reads CSARGTGEYEQYF. The CDR3 coding sequence is TGCAGTGCTAGGGGGACAGGGGAGTACGAGCAGTACTTC.

This clonotype was counted ten times or more. The J gene is TRBJ1-1, the V gene TRBV19; D is unclear. Germline V gene data show CDR1 as LNHDA and CDR2 as SQIVND (reference sequence). The CDR3 covers 12 residues. V was clipped by 3 bases and J by 8 bases, with 10 bases between them. CDR3 nucleotide sequence: TGTGCCAGTAGTATTTTTGGGCTAGAAGCTTTCTTT. It translates to CASSIFGLEAFF.

This clonotype was seen only a few times. The rearrangement links TRBV30 to TRBJ1-6; 8 nucleotides agree with TRBD1. J was trimmed by 8 bases and V by 2 bases; bases with no gene match: 11. The V gene's germline CDR1 is GTSNPN and CDR2 SVGIG (reference sequence). The CDR3 runs to 16 residues. The CDR3 DNA sequence: TGTGCCTGGAGTCCCAGCCGGACAGGGTTTGATTCACCCCTCCACTTT. This gives the protein CAWSPSRTGFDSPLHF. Full variable domain (remainder filled in from reference TRBV30 and TRBJ1-6): SQTIHQWPATLVQPVGSPLSLECTVEGTSNPNLYWYRQAAGRGLQLLFYSVGIGQISSEVPQNLSASRPQDRQFILSSKKLLLSDSGFYLCAWSPSRTGFDSPLHFGNGTRLTVT.

This rearrangement joins TRBV6-4 to TRBJ2-7; D may correspond to TRBD1 or TRBD2 (5 bases each). V was pared by 4 bases and J by 6 bases, with 16 bases between. CDR3 length: 14 amino acids. Germline V CDR1 and CDR2: MRHNA, SNTAGT. The CDR3 loop is CASSGGPSHGEQYF. The CDR3 bases are TGTGCCAGCAGTGGGGGCCCTAGCCACGGCGAGCAGTACTTC.

The chain combines TRBV12-3 or TRBV12-4 with TRBJ1-5; D is unresolved. Trimming shortened V by 6 bases and J by 4 bases, and 10 bases separated the two germline ends. This CDR3 region has 13 residues. This CDR3 reads CASSGWFNQPQHF. The CDR3 DNA reads as TGTGCCAGCAGCGGTTGGTTTAATCAGCCCCAGCATTTT.